These 3 T cell receptor beta chains were sequenced from one sample in a study of cytotoxic CD8 clonotypes in ibrutinib-treated CLL. Method: immunoSEQ multiplex PCR; TCRdb's copy keeps in-frame clones and lacks some. In the table there are about 160,000 clones, approximately 91% of which are singletons. The sample was PBMCs, taken at disease progression, from a patient treated with ibrutinib. Source of these receptors: a human donor with chronic lymphocytic leukemia.

This chain connects TRBV7-2 to TRBJ2-7; D perhaps matches TRBD1 (5 bases). Trimming removed 4 bases from V and 3 bases from J, with 13 bases in between. Germline loops: CDR1 SGHTA, CDR2 FQGNSA. This CDR3 has 14 residues. CDR3 nucleotide sequence: TGTGCCAGCAGCTCCTCCAAGGGGCTCTACGAGCAGTACTTC. Encoded protein: CASSSSKGLYEQYF.

The sample holds a few counts of this clone. V usage is TRBV11-3 and J usage is TRBJ2-1, with TRBD1 matching 7 bases. CDR1 and CDR2 from the germline V gene are SGHNT and YENEEA. V shed 3 bases and J 8 bases; nucleotides not matched to a gene: 10. This CDR3 has 15 residues. CDR3 sequence: CASSFRRQGNHEQFF. The CDR3 region has the DNA TGTGCCAGCAGCTTTCGGAGACAGGGTAACCATGAGCAGTTCTTC.

The chain recombines TRBV28 with TRBJ2-1, with 11 positions matching TRBD2. Germline CDR1 reads MDHEN; CDR2 reads SYDVKM. The CDR3 covers 15 residues. The junction had 5 bases not matched to a gene; V was cut back by 5 bases and J by 5 bases. The chain's CDR3 is CASSAPGLADNEQFF. Written as DNA, the CDR3 is TGTGCCAGCAGTGCTCCGGGACTAGCGGACAATGAGCAGTTCTTC.